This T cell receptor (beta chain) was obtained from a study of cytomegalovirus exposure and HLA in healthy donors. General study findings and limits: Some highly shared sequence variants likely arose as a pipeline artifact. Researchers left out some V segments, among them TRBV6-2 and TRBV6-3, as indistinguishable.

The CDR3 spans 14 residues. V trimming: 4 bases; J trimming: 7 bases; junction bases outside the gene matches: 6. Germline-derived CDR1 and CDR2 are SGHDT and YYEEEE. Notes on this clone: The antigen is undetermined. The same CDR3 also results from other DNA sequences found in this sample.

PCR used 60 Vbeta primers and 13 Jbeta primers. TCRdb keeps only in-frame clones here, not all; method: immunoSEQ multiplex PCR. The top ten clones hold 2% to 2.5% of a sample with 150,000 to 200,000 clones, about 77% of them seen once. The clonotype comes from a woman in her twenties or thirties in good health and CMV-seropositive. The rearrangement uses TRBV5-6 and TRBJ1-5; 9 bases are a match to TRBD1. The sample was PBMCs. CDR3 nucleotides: TGTGCCAGCAGCCTCCGACAGGGGGGGCAGCCCCAGCATTTT. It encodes CASSLRQGGQPQHF. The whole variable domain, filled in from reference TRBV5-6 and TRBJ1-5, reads DAGVTQSPTHLIKTRGQQVTLRCSPKSGHDTVSWYQQALGQGPQFIFQYYEEEERQRGNFPDRFSGHQFPNYSSELNVNALLLGDSALYLCASSLRQGGQPQHFGDGTRLSIL.